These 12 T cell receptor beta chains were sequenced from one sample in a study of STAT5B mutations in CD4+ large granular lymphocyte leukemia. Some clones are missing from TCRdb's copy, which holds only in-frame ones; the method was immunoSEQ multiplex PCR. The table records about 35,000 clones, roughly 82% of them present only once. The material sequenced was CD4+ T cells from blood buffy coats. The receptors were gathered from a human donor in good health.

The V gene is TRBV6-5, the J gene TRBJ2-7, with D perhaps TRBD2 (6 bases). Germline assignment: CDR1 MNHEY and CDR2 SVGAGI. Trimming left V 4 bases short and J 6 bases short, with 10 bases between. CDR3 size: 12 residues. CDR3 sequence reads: CASSLLGGEQYF. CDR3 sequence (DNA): TGTGCCAGCAGTTTACTGGGGGGCGAGCAGTACTTC.

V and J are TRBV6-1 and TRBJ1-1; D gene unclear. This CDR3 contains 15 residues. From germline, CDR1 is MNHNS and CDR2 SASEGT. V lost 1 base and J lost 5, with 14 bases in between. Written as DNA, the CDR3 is TGTGCCAGCAGTGAAGTTCCGGGTGGACGTACTGAAGCTTTCTTT. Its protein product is CASSEVPGGRTEAFF.

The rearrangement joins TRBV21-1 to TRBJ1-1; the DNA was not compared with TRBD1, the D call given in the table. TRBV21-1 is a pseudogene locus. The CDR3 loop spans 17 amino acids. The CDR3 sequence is CASSIRPGTGMNTEAFF. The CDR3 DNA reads TGTGCCAGCAGCATACGTCCCGGGACAGGGATGAACACTGAAGCTTTCTTT.

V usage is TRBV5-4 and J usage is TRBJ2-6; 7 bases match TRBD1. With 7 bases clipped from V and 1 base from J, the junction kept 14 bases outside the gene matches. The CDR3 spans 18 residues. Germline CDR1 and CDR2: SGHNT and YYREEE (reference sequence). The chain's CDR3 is CASRPYRGDLSGANVLTF. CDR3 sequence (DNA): TGTGCCAGCCGTCCCTACAGGGGAGATTTGTCTGGGGCCAACGTCCTGACTTTC.

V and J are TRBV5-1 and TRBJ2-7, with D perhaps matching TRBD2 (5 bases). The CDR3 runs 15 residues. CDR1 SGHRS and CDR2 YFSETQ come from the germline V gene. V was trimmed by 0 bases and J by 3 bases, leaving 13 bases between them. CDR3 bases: TGCGCCAGCAGCTTGGGAACGGGGATAGACTACGAGCAGTACTTC. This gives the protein CASSLGTGIDYEQYF. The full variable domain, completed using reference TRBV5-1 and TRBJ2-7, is KAGVTQTPRYLIKTRGQQVTLSCSPISGHRSVSWYQQTPGQGLQFLFEYFSETQRNKGNFPGRFSGRQFSNSRSEMNVSTLELGDSALYLCASSLGTGIDYEQYFGPGTRLTVT.

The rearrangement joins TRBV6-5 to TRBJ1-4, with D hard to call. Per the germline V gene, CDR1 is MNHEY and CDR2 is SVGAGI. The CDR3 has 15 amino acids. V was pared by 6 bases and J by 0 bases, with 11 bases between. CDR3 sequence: CASRRSGTTNEKLFF. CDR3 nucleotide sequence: TGTGCCAGCAGGCGATCCGGGACAACTAATGAAAAACTGTTTTTT.

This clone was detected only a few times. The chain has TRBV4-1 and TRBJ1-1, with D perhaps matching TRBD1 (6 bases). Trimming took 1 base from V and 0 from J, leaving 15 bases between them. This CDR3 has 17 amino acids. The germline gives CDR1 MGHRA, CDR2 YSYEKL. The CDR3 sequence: CASSQGGVWDMNTEAFF. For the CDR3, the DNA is TGCGCCAGCAGCCAAGGGGGGGTTTGGGACATGAACACTGAAGCTTTCTTT.

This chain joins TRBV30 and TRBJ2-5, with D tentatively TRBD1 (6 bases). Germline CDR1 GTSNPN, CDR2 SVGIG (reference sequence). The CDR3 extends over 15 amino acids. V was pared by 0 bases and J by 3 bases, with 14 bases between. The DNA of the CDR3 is TGTGCCTGGAGTGTACCATGGGGGCTTAAAGAGACCCAGTACTTC. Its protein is CAWSVPWGLKETQYF.

CDR3 nucleotides: TGTGCCAGCAGCTTCCCTCGCGGGACAGAAGATAACTATGGCTACACCTTC. As protein: CASSFPRGTEDNYGYTF. The gene calls are TRBV21-1 and TRBJ1-2; TRBD1 is taken as the D call from the table, unchecked against the DNA. TRBV21-1 is classified as a pseudogene. The CDR3 totals 17 residues.

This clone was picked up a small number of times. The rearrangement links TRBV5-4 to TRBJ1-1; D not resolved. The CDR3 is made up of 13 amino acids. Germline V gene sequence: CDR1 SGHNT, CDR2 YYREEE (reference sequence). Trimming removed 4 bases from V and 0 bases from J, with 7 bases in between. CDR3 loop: CASSGRVNTEAFF. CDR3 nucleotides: TGTGCCAGCAGCGGACGGGTGAACACTGAAGCTTTCTTT. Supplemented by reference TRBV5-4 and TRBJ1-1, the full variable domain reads ETGVTQSPTHLIKTRGQQVTLRCSSQSGHNTVSWYQQALGQGPQFIFQYYREEENGRGNFPPRFSGLQFPNYSSELNVNALELDDSALYLCASSGRVNTEAFFGQGTRLTVV.

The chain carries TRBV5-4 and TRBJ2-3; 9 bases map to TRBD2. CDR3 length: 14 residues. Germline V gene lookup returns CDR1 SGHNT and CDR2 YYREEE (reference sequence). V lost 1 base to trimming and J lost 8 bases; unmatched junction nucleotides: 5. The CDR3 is CASSLWERGVTQYF. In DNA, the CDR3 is TGTGCCAGCAGCTTGTGGGAGCGGGGGGTTACGCAGTATTTT. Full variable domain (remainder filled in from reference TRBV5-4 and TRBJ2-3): ETGVTQSPTHLIKTRGQQVTLRCSSQSGHNTVSWYQQALGQGPQFIFQYYREEENGRGNFPPRFSGLQFPNYSSELNVNALELDDSALYLCASSLWERGVTQYFGPGTRLTVL.

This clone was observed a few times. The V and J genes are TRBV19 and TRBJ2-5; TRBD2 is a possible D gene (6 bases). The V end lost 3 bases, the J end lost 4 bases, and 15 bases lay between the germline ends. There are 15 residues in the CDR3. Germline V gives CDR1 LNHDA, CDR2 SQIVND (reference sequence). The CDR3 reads CASSIPSGRGETQYF. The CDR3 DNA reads TGTGCCAGTAGTATCCCGTCGGGGCGGGGAGAGACCCAGTACTTC.